The 8 T cell receptor beta chains in this list originate from one sample, sequenced in a study of blood T cell repertoires in COVID-19. Method: immunoSEQ multiplex PCR; TCRdb's copy keeps in-frame clones and lacks some. The table shows about 97,000 clones, with 90% occurring only once. Source material: peripheral blood. These receptors came from a man aged 55 to 69 with acute or convalescent COVID-19.

The chain employs TRBV15 and TRBJ1-6; D is perhaps TRBD1 (6 bases). Germline CDR1 reads LNHNV; CDR2 reads YYDKDF (reference sequence). This CDR3 spans 16 amino acids. Trimming took 5 bases from V and 6 from J, leaving 17 bases between them. The CDR3 sequence is CATSGPSGAPNSPLHF. The CDR3, as DNA: TGTGCCACCAGCGGCCCTTCAGGGGCACCTAATTCACCCCTCCACTTT.

The chain recombines TRBV4-1 with TRBJ1-2; possible D gene TRBD1, 5 bases. The CDR3 has 15 residues. V was shortened by 0 bases and J by 2 bases, with 10 bases between the two germline ends. CDR1 and CDR2 from the germline V gene are MGHRA and YSYEKL. The CDR3 DNA sequence: TGCGCCAGCAGCCAAGATCAGGGCATCAACTATGGCTACACCTTC. The encoded protein is CASSQDQGINYGYTF.

The chain links TRBV7-2 to TRBJ1-5, with D maybe TRBD1 (5 bases). Trimming took 4 bases from V and 7 from J, leaving 17 bases between them. This CDR3 comprises 15 residues. Looked up from germline, CDR1 is SGHTA and CDR2 is FQGNSA. The CDR3 DNA reads TGTGCCAGCAGCTCGTTTGTCCAGGGAGGACAGCCCCAGCATTTT. Protein: CASSSFVQGGQPQHF.

The chain recombines TRBV7-2 with TRBJ2-2, with 10 bases aligning to TRBD2. Trimming at V came to 0 bases and at J to 6 bases, leaving 7 bases not matched to a gene. The CDR3 spans 17 residues. CDR1 and CDR2 from the germline V gene are SGHTA and FQGNSA. CDR3 in DNA: TGTGCCAGCAGCTTAGCCAGCGGGGGGGTATACGCCGGGGAGCTGTTTTTT. It is translated as CASSLASGGVYAGELFF.

This clone was found a few times. The chain carries TRBV11-2 and TRBJ1-3; D is possibly TRBD1 (5 bases). The CDR3 runs to 18 residues. Germline CDR1 and CDR2: SGHAT and FQNNGV. V lost 7 bases, J lost 1 base, and 23 bases lay in between. This CDR3 is CASTYSRGRGISGNTIYF. Here the CDR3 DNA reads TGTGCCAGCACCTACTCCCGGGGGAGGGGAATTTCTGGAAACACCATATATTTT.

V is TRBV27 and J is TRBJ1-6; TRBD1 matches 7 bases. Germline CDR1 reads MNHEY; CDR2 reads SMNVEV (reference sequence). The CDR3 sequence is 14 residues long. The trim removed 2 bases at V and 12 bases at J, leaving 7 bases unmatched. CDR3 nucleotides: TGTGCCAGCAGTTTAATGGACAGGCGTAGACCCCTCCACTTT. Protein sequence: CASSLMDRRRPLHF.

The chain is built from TRBV19 and TRBJ2-2, with D perhaps matching TRBD1 (5 bases). V was cut by 3 bases and J by 1 base, with 9 bases left in between. The CDR3 is 15 amino acids. Per germline, CDR1 LNHDA and CDR2 SQIVND (reference sequence). CDR3 bases: TGTGCCAGTAGTATTAGACAGAAGAACACCGGGGAGCTGTTTTTT. This encodes CASSIRQKNTGELFF.

A few counts support this clone. This chain uses TRBV6-1 with TRBJ2-7; the D gene is possibly TRBD1 (5 bases). This CDR3 has 13 amino acids. Germline V lookup: CDR1 MNHNS, CDR2 SASEGT. The V end was cut by 0 bases, the J end by 6 bases, with 9 bases between. The DNA for the CDR3 is TGTGCCAGCAGTGAAGCAGGGGTTACCGAGCAGTACGTC. It codes for CASSEAGVTEQYV.